This is a list of T cell receptor beta chains from one sample in a study of T cell responses to AZD1222 COVID-19 vaccine. TCRdb's table, derived via immunoSEQ multiplex PCR, lists solely in-frame clones and lacks some. The sample yields 55,000 to 80,000 clones, roughly 84% seen once. This specimen consisted of peripheral blood, obtained on day 0 of AZD1222 vaccination. The source is an adult in good health. CDR3s include the opening cysteine and the closing phenylalanine or tryptophan. Fields, in order: clone size, V gene, J gene, D gene, CDR3 protein, CDR3 DNA. The D gene is left open where the match is weak. Only part of the rows carry a size: once, few, many, or a class if the clone is expanded.

.	TRBV15	TRBJ1-6	.	CAIGKSSYNSPLHF	TGTGCCATCGGCAAGAGCTCCTATAATTCACCCCTCCACTTT
.	TRBV10-2	TRBJ1-5	.	CASSAPDLNQPQHF	TGCGCCAGCAGTGCCCCGGACCTCAATCAGCCCCAGCATTTT
few	TRBV12-3/TRBV12-4	TRBJ1-1	.	CASSWDQNTEAFF	TGTGCCAGCAGCTGGGACCAAAACACTGAAGCTTTCTTT
.	TRBV5-6	TRBJ2-7	.	CASSFTGSSYEQYF	TGTGCCAGCAGCTTTACAGGCAGCTCCTACGAGCAGTACTTC
once	TRBV11-2	TRBJ2-7	.	CASTILTYEQYF	TGTGCCAGCACCATCCTCACCTACGAGCAGTACTTC
.	TRBV4-2	TRBJ1-4	TRBD1	CASSQGATQGGKLFF	TGTGCCAGCAGCCAAGGGGCCACTCAGGGGGGAAAACTGTTTTTT
.	TRBV3-1/TRBV3-2	TRBJ2-7	TRBD1	CASSDNRGGAYEQYF	TGTGCCAGCAGCGATAACAGGGGCGGAGCCTACGAGCAGTACTTC
.	TRBV7-7	TRBJ2-3	TRBD2	CASSRGGSRTDTQYF	TGTGCTAGCAGCCGGGGGGGCAGTCGCACAGATACGCAGTATTTT
few	TRBV18	TRBJ1-5	TRBD1	CASSPTGANQPQHF	TGTGCCAGCTCCCCGACAGGGGCGAATCAGCCCCAGCATTTT
.	TRBV6-1	TRBJ2-7	.	CASSEAANYEQYF	TGTGCCAGCAGTGAAGCGGCTAACTACGAGCAGTACTTC
few	TRBV14	TRBJ2-2	TRBD1	CASSPNYRDRGGLYRTGELFF	TGTGCCAGCAGCCCGAATTACCGGGACAGGGGGGGCCTATACCGCACCGGGGAGCTGTTTTTT
.	TRBV25-1	TRBJ2-7	.	CASSDGGNSYEQYF	TGTGCCAGCAGTGATGGTGGAAACTCCTACGAGCAGTACTTC